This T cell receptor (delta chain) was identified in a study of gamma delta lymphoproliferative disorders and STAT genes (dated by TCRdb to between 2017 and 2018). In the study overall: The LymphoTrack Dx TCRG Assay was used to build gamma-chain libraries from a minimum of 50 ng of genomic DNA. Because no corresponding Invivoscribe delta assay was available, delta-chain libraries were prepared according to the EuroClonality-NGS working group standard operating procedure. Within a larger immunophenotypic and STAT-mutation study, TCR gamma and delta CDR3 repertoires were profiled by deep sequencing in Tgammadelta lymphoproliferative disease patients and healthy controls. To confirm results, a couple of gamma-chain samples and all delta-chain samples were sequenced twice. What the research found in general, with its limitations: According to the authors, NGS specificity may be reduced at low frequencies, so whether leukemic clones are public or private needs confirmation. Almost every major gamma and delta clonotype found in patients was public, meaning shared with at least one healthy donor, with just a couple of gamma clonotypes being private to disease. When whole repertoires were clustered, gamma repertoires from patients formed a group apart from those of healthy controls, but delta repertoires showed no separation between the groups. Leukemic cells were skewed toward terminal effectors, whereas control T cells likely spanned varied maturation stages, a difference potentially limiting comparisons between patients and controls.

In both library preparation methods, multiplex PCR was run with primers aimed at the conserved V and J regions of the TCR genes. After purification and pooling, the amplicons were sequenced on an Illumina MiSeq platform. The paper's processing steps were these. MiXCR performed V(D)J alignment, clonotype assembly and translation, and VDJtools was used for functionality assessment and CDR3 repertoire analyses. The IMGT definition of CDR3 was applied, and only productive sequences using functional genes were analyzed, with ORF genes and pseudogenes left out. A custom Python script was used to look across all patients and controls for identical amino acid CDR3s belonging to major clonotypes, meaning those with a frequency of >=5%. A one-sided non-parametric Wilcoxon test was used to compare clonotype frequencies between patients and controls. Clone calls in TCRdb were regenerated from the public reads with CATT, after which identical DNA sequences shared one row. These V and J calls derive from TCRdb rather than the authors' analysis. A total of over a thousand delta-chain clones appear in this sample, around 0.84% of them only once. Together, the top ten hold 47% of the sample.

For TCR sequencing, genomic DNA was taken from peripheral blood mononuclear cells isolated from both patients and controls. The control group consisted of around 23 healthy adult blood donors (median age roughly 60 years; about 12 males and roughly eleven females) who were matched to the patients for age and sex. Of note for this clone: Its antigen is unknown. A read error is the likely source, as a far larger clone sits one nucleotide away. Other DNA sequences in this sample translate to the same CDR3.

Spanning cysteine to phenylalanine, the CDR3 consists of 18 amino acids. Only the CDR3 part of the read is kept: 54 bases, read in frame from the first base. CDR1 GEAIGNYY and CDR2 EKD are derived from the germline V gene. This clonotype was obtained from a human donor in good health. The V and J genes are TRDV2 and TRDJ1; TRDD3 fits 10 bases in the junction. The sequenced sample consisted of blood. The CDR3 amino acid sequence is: CACDTVLVGDTYTDKLIF. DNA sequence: TGTGCCTGTGACACCGTTTTGGTGGGGGATACCTACACCGATAAACTCATTTTT.